These 30 T cell receptor beta chains were sequenced from one sample in a study of blood T cell repertoires in COVID-19. Data came from immunoSEQ multiplex PCR; TCRdb stores just in-frame clones and leaves some out. The data show under 450,000 clones, roughly 88% seen once. What was sequenced was peripheral blood. Every receptor here comes from a woman aged 45-65 years with COVID-19, enrolled during active disease.

The rearrangement links TRBV3-1 (or the pseudogene TRBV3-2) to TRBJ2-3, with D tentatively TRBD2 (6 bases). Deletions cut 5 bases from V and 1 base from J, with 16 bases between. CDR1 and CDR2 from the germline V gene are LGHDT and YNNKEL (reference sequence). The CDR3 totals 16 residues. Written as DNA, the CDR3 is TGTGCCAGCAGCTTGGGCCCCTGGAGGGGCACAGATACGCAGTATTTT. Its translation is CASSLGPWRGTDTQYF.

This chain joins TRBV28 and TRBJ2-7; 8 positions match TRBD2. The length of the CDR3 is 15 residues. Trimming removed 6 bases from V and 4 bases from J; junction bases left unmatched: 11. Germline V gene sequence: CDR1 MDHEN, CDR2 SYDVKM. The CDR3 sequence: CASSYGTRKRYEQYF. CDR3 nucleotide sequence: TGTGCCAGCAGCTACGGGACTAGAAAGAGGTACGAGCAGTACTTC. Complete variable domain (other parts from reference TRBV28 and TRBJ2-7): DVKVTQSSRYLVKRTGEKVFLECVQDMDHENMFWYRQDPGLGLRLIYFSYDVKMKEKGDIPEGYSVSREKKERFSLILESASTNQTSMYLCASSYGTRKRYEQYFGPGTRLTVT.

This clone was picked up one time. The J gene is TRBJ2-1, the V gene TRBV6-6; TRBD2 is a possible D gene (5 bases). V lost 6 bases and J lost 4, with 13 bases in between. The CDR3 sequence is 14 residues long. Germline V lookup: CDR1 MNHNY, CDR2 SVGAGI (reference sequence). CDR3 in amino acids: CASSPAREYNEQFF. In nucleotides, the CDR3 is TGTGCCAGCAGCCCTGCTCGGGAATACAATGAGCAGTTCTTC.

This clone was seen a few times. The chain carries TRBV27 and TRBJ2-3, with D possibly matching TRBD1 (5 bases). V was clipped by 8 bases and J by 6 bases, with 15 bases between them. CDR3 length: 13 residues. CDR1 is MNHEY and CDR2 is SMNVEV in the germline V gene (reference sequence). The CDR3 DNA follows: TGTGCCAGCTCGGTAGGGGCTCGGGATACGCAGTATTTT. It translates to CASSVGARDTQYF.

The chain combines TRBV4-1 with TRBJ1-3; the D gene is possibly TRBD1 (5 bases). The CDR3 sequence is 15 residues long. Germline assignment: CDR1 MGHRA and CDR2 YSYEKL. Trimming shortened V by 0 bases and J by 5 bases, and 11 bases separated the two germline ends. CDR3: CASSQDGQGRNTIYF. The CDR3 bases are TGCGCCAGCAGCCAAGATGGCCAGGGAAGAAACACCATATATTTT.

With respect to this clone: The same CDR3 also results from other DNA sequences found in this sample. The chain links TRBV29-1 to TRBJ1-1, with D unresolved. Trimming shortened V by 4 bases and J by 1 base, and 10 bases separated the two germline ends. Germline lookup yields CDR1 SQVTM and CDR2 ANQGSEA. The CDR3 has 13 residues. The DNA of the CDR3 is TGCAGCGTTGTTTCGGGATCGAACACTGAAGCTTTCTTT. Amino acid sequence: CSVVSGSNTEAFF.

V and J are TRBV2 and TRBJ1-4, with 8 bases fitting TRBD1. V was pared by 6 bases and J by 7 bases, with 1 base of the junction left unmatched. This CDR3 is built from 12 residues. The germline V gene has CDR1 SNHLY and CDR2 FYNNEI. The CDR3 region is CASRGQGEKLFF. The CDR3 DNA follows: TGTGCCAGCAGAGGACAGGGTGAAAAACTGTTTTTT.

The chain is built from TRBV3-1 (or the pseudogene TRBV3-2) and TRBJ1-4; 7 bases match TRBD1. Germline CDR1 LGHDT, CDR2 YNNKEL (reference sequence). V was pared by 3 bases and J by 7 bases, with 8 bases of the junction left unmatched. This CDR3 contains 15 residues. CDR3 amino acids: CASSQETGRFEKLFF. In DNA form, the CDR3 reads TGTGCCAGCAGCCAGGAGACAGGGAGGTTTGAAAAACTGTTTTTT.

As for this clone: The sample has other DNA sequences that encode this CDR3 too. The chain couples TRBV5-1 to TRBJ2-6; D is possibly TRBD2 (6 bases). Per the germline V gene, CDR1 is SGHRS and CDR2 is YFSETQ. The CDR3 sequence is 18 residues long. Deletions cut 0 bases from V and 0 bases from J, with 13 bases between. CDR3: CASSLGRDGSSGANVLTF. As DNA, the CDR3 is TGCGCCAGCAGCTTGGGGCGGGACGGAAGCTCTGGGGCCAACGTCCTGACTTTC.

The genes are TRBV6-5 and TRBJ1-1, with a tentative D call TRBD1 (5 bases). Trimming cost V 6 bases and J 4 bases, with 15 bases left between them. Germline V lookup: CDR1 MNHEY, CDR2 SVGAGI. The CDR3 has 14 residues. The CDR3 coding sequence is TGTGCCAGCAGACCCGACAGCGCTCTCACTGAAGCTTTCTTT. Translating it yields CASRPDSALTEAFF.

J is TRBJ1-1 and V is TRBV4-1; 7 positions match TRBD1. The germline V gene encodes CDR1 MGHRA and CDR2 YSYEKL. V shed 4 bases, J shed 11 bases, and the junction held 28 bases outside the gene matches. The CDR3 runs 19 residues. The CDR3 loop is CASSLVRGGGYSLASTAFF. As DNA, the CDR3 is TGCGCCAGCAGCCTGGTACGAGGGGGCGGGTATTCCCTCGCGTCGACGGCTTTCTTT.

This chain uses TRBV27 with TRBJ2-1, with 11 bases identical to TRBD2. The CDR3 runs 13 residues. Unmatched junction bases numbered 3, after V lost 6 bases and J lost 8 bases. Per the germline V gene, CDR1 is MNHEY and CDR2 is SMNVEV (reference sequence). The CDR3 is CASRTSGAHEQFF. In DNA form, the CDR3 reads TGTGCCAGCAGGACTAGCGGGGCCCATGAGCAGTTCTTC.

The rearrangement joins TRBV19 to TRBJ1-1; D may be TRBD1 (6 bases). Germline V gene sequence: CDR1 LNHDA, CDR2 SQIVND (reference sequence). The V gene lost 6 bases and the J gene lost 1 base, with 15 bases spanning the gap. This CDR3 region has 15 residues. The CDR3 nucleotides read TGTGCCAGTAGAGCGAACAGGGCAGGGAACACTGAAGCTTTCTTT. Translating gives CASRANRAGNTEAFF.

The V and J genes are TRBV3-1 (or the pseudogene TRBV3-2) and TRBJ1-1, with D perhaps TRBD1 (5 bases). CDR1 is LGHDT and CDR2 is YNNKEL in the germline V gene (reference sequence). Trimming shortened V by 0 bases and J by 12 bases, and 14 bases separated the two germline ends. The CDR3 consists of 13 residues. In DNA form, the CDR3 reads TGTGCCAGCAGCCAAGACGGGGGGTCTTTGACTTTCTTT. Translation: CASSQDGGSLTFF.

The chain carries TRBV5-1 and TRBJ1-2; TRBD1 agrees at 8 bases. The CDR3 runs 15 residues. Germline V lookup: CDR1 SGHRS, CDR2 YFSETQ. J lost 4 bases, V lost 0 bases, and 5 bases had no gene match. CDR3 in amino acids: CASSLDRGISYGYTF. The CDR3, as DNA: TGCGCCAGCAGCTTGGACAGGGGGATTAGCTATGGCTACACCTTC.

The rearrangement joins TRBV7-3 to TRBJ1-1, with D unresolved. This CDR3 region has 15 residues. Trimming removed 2 bases from V and 1 base from J, with 11 bases in between. CDR1 is SGHTA and CDR2 is FQGTGA in the germline V gene. CDR3 sequence (DNA): TGTGCCAGCAGCTTATCCTCGTCTCCGAACACTGAAGCTTTCTTT. It encodes CASSLSSSPNTEAFF.

V gene TRBV6-4 combines with J gene TRBJ1-2, with D tentatively TRBD1 (6 bases). Trimming removed 6 bases at V and 7 bases at J, with 9 bases between. Germline-derived CDR1 and CDR2 are MRHNA and SNTAGT. The CDR3 consists of 11 residues. CDR3 residues: CASRAQGGYTF. The DNA of the CDR3 is TGTGCCAGCAGGGCACAGGGTGGCTACACCTTC.

This clone was counted between two and nine times. V and J are TRBV29-1 and TRBJ2-5, with TRBD2 identical over 7 bases. Per germline, CDR1 SQVTM and CDR2 ANQGSEA. The CDR3 spans 14 residues. The J segment lost 1 base and the V segment lost 6 bases, leaving 8 bases of the junction unmatched. CDR3 DNA: TGCAGCGTAGGACTAGGGAAAAGCCAAGAGACCCAGTACTTC. Translated: CSVGLGKSQETQYF.

As DNA, the CDR3 is TGTGCCAGCAGTCTCCAGGGGCGACCACCGAACACTGAAGCTTTCTTT. This translates into CASSLQGRPPNTEAFF. The V gene is TRBV2, the J gene TRBJ1-1, with D tentatively TRBD1 (6 bases). CDR1 SNHLY and CDR2 FYNNEI come from the germline V gene. The V gene lost 5 bases and the J gene lost 1 base, with 17 bases spanning the gap. CDR3 size: 16 residues.

The rearrangement links TRBV15 to TRBJ2-1, with TRBD1 matching over 8 bases. CDR3 length: 16 residues. Unmatched junction bases numbered 8, after V lost 0 bases and J lost 7 bases. The germline V gene has CDR1 LNHNV and CDR2 YYDKDF (reference sequence). The CDR3 nucleotides are TGTGCCACCAGCAGAGATAGGTCAGGGGGCAGGAATGAGCAGTTCTTC. Residues: CATSRDRSGGRNEQFF.

V gene TRBV7-6 combines with J gene TRBJ2-3; tentative D call: TRBD1 (5 bases). Germline V gives CDR1 SGHVS, CDR2 FNYEAQ. CDR3 size: 14 residues. V lost 4 bases and J lost 2, with 10 bases in between. The CDR3 region is CASSSSRDTDTQYF. DNA for the CDR3: TGTGCCAGCAGCTCATCCAGGGACACAGATACGCAGTATTTT.

This clone was picked up one time. The chain recombines TRBV9 with TRBJ1-1, with 7 bases matching TRBD1. Looked up from germline, CDR1 is SGDLS and CDR2 is YYNGEE. This CDR3 is built from 14 residues. Trimming cost V 4 bases and J 4 bases; bases outside gene matches: 7. This chain's CDR3 is CASSLTGVGTEAFF. Here the CDR3 DNA reads TGTGCCAGCAGCCTTACAGGGGTGGGCACTGAAGCTTTCTTT. The entire variable domain, with the rest obtained from reference TRBV9 and TRBJ1-1, is as follows: DSGVTQTPKHLITATGQRVTLRCSPRSGDLSVYWYQQSLDQGLQFLIQYYNGEERAKGNILERFSAQQFPDLHSELNLSSLELGDSALYFCASSLTGVGTEAFFGQGTRLTVV.

The table lists this clone with a few counts. Here the CDR3 DNA reads TGTGCCAGCAGCCAAAGCGCATTCGGAAACACCATATATTTT. Protein: CASSQSAFGNTIYF. This chain connects TRBV5-4 to TRBJ1-3; D is undetermined. The CDR3 covers 14 residues. The V and J ends lost 4 bases and 4 bases respectively, with 12 bases between them. Germline CDR1 SGHNT, CDR2 YYREEE (reference sequence). The full variable domain, with the rest looked up from reference TRBV5-4 and TRBJ1-3, is ETGVTQSPTHLIKTRGQQVTLRCSSQSGHNTVSWYQQALGQGPQFIFQYYREEENGRGNFPPRFSGLQFPNYSSELNVNALELDDSALYLCASSQSAFGNTIYFGEGSWLTVV.

V is TRBV6-5 and J is TRBJ1-1, with unresolved D. This CDR3 has 13 amino acids. The germline V gene encodes CDR1 MNHEY and CDR2 SVGAGI. V shed 6 bases and J shed 2 bases, with 10 bases lying between them. This CDR3 is CASRFGVNTEAFF. CDR3 DNA sequence: TGTGCCAGCAGATTCGGGGTTAACACTGAAGCTTTCTTT.

The chain's CDR3 is CASRVLTDLAGELFF. CDR3 bases: TGTGCCAGCAGAGTACTGACAGATTTGGCCGGGGAGCTGTTTTTT. The chain recombines TRBV6-5 with TRBJ2-2; possibly TRBD1 for D (5 bases). V shed 6 bases and J shed 6 bases, with 17 bases lying between them. This CDR3 has 15 amino acids. From germline, CDR1 is MNHEY and CDR2 SVGAGI.

CDR3 loop: CASSIMLSGNGNQPQHF. The CDR3 bases are TGTGCCAGTAGTATAATGTTATCGGGGAATGGCAATCAGCCCCAGCATTTT. V usage is TRBV19 and J usage is TRBJ1-5, with D unresolved. The CDR3 is 17 amino acids. Germline assignment: CDR1 LNHDA and CDR2 SQIVND (reference sequence). V gave up 2 bases and J gave up 2 bases, with 16 bases separating them.

This sequence joins TRBV7-3 and TRBJ2-7, with TRBD2 matching 11 bases. V lost 7 bases, J lost 4 bases, and 9 bases stayed unmatched. This CDR3 has 15 amino acids. The germline V gene encodes CDR1 SGHTA and CDR2 FQGTGA. CDR3 nucleotide sequence: TGTGCCAGCAACCTAGCGGGGGGCCGAGGGTACGAGCAGTACTTC. Translated, it gives CASNLAGGRGYEQYF.

This clone was picked up one time. The V call is TRBV19, the J call TRBJ1-2; D gene ambiguous. Germline CDR1 and CDR2: LNHDA and SQIVND (reference sequence). Trimming shortened V by 5 bases and J by 0 bases, and 10 bases separated the two germline ends. This CDR3 comprises 14 residues. As DNA, the CDR3 is TGTGCCAGTAGTGTAAGAGGGTCTAACTATGGCTACACCTTC. This gives the protein CASSVRGSNYGYTF.

This chain connects TRBV11-2 to TRBJ1-2, with D perhaps matching TRBD1 (6 bases). CDR3 length: 13 residues. From germline, CDR1 is SGHAT and CDR2 FQNNGV. Trimming shortened V by 3 bases and J by 13 bases, and 18 bases separated the two germline ends. DNA of the CDR3: TGTGCCAGCAGCTTGGGGCCGGACAAGGGGGTCACCTTC. It yields the protein CASSLGPDKGVTF.

This clone was seen just once. J is TRBJ1-1 and V is TRBV20-1; D ambiguous. Germline lookup yields CDR1 DFQATT and CDR2 SNEGSKA (reference sequence). The CDR3 length is 15 residues. The germline V and J ends were trimmed by 3 bases and 0 bases, with 14 bases remaining between them. The CDR3 here is CSASTGLDMNTEAFF. The DNA of the CDR3 is TGCAGTGCTAGTACCGGACTCGACATGAACACTGAAGCTTTCTTT.